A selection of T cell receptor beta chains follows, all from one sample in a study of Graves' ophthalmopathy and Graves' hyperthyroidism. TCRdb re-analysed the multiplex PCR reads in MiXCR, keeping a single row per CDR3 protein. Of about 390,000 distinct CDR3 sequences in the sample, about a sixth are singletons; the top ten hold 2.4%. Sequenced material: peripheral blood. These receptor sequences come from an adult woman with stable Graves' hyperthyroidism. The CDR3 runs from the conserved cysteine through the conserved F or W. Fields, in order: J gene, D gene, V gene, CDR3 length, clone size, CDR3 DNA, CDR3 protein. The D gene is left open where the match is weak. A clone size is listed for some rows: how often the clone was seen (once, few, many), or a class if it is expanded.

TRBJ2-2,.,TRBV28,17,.,TGTGCCAGCACCGGAAATCTCGCAGCGGCTTCCACCGGGGAGCTGTTTTTT,CASTGNLAAASTGELFF
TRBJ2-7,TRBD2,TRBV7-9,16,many,TGTGCCAGCGCAGGAGGGGGACTAGCGGGAGTCTACGAGCAGTACTTC,CASAGGGLAGVYEQYF
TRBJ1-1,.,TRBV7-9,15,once,TGTGCCAGCAGCTTAGCCGATGGACAGAACACTGAAGCTTTCTTT,CASSLADGQNTEAFF
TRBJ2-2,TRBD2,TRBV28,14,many,TGTGCCAGCAGTTTGGGCGGGGGCACCGGGGAGCTGTTTTTT,CASSLGGGTGELFF
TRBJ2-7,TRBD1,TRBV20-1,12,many,TGCAGTGCTAGACAGGGGGCCTACGAGCAGTACTTC,CSARQGAYEQYF
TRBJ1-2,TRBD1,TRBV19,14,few,TGTGCCAGTAGTCCCTCCCGGGACAGGGGCGGCTACACCTTC,CASSPSRDRGGYTF
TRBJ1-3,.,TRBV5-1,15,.,TGCGCCAGCAGACGCGACAGGATCTCTGGAAACACGATATATTTT,CASRRDRISGNTIYF
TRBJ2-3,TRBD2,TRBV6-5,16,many,TGTGCCAGCAGTTCAGGGACTAGCGGGGTTTTTGATACGCAGTATTTT,CASSSGTSGVFDTQYF
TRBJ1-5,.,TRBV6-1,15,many,TGTGCCAGCAGTGAAGCCTCGGGCGTTGTTGAGCCCCAGCATTTT,CASSEASGVVEPQHF
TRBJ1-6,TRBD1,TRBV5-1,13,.,TGCGCCAGCAGCTTCCGGACAGGCACACCCCTCCACTTT,CASSFRTGTPLHF
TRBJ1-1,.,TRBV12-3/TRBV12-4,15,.,TGTGCCAGCAGGCCGGGGGGTGCGATGAACACTGAAGCTTTCTTT,CASRPGGAMNTEAFF
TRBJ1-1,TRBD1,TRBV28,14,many,TGTGCCAGCAGTAGTACCAGGGGGCTGAATGAAGCTTTCTTT,CASSSTRGLNEAFF
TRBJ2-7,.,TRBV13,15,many,TGTGCCAGCAGCTTACGAGGGTCTGCCTCCTACGAGCAGTACTTC,CASSLRGSASYEQYF